The clone carrying this T cell receptor (beta chain) was seen more than once but under ten times. Germline CDR1 and CDR2: SGHVS and FNYEAQ. This CDR3 has 14 residues. V was cut by 5 bases and J by 5 bases, with 13 bases left in between. The sample comes from a study of early T cells in non-severe SARS-CoV-2 infection. Individual cDNA molecules carried attached unique molecular identifiers. TCRdb reprocessed the 5' RACE reads via MiXCR and lists one record per CDR3 protein. This table has 80,000 or so distinct CDR3 sequences, about 12% appearing once. The rearrangement links TRBV7-6 to TRBJ1-5; D is undetermined. The sequence came from an adult who was a healthcare worker with PCR-confirmed SARS-CoV-2 infection or an uninfected control (not recorded which). Sequenced: whole blood. The CDR3 DNA reads as TGTGCCAGCAGCCCTAACCAGATTGATCAGCCCCAGCATTTT. As protein: CASSPNQIDQPQHF.